The sequence of this TCR beta chain was determined in a study of OX40 agonist ivuxolimab in advanced cancers. Study in general: Age averaged around 60 years (range roughly 20 to 90), and 82.7% were male.

Trimming cost V 1 base and J 4 bases; bases outside gene matches: 8. There are 17 residues in the CDR3. The germline V gene encodes CDR1 MGHRA and CDR2 YSYEKL. TCRdb's table, derived via immunoSEQ multiplex PCR, lists solely in-frame clones and lacks some. The sample has roughly 38,000 clones, approximately 79% seen once. The rearrangement joins TRBV4-1 to TRBJ1-2; 11 nucleotides match TRBD1. Source: CD4+ or CD8+ T cells sorted from blood, taken in a trial of the OX40 agonist ivuxolimab. This clonotype originated in an adult with an advanced solid tumor such as melanoma, head and neck, liver or kidney cancer. The CDR3 reads CASSQVVGQGAIYGYTF. CDR3 nucleotide sequence: TGCGCCAGCAGCCAAGTAGTCGGACAGGGGGCGATCTATGGCTACACCTTC.